What follows are 19 T cell receptor beta chains derived from one specimen sequenced in a study of T cells after posttransplantation cyclophosphamide. Cyclophosphamide on days +3 and +4 followed busulfan-fludarabine conditioning and a marrow graft. The method was immunoSEQ multiplex PCR; TCRdb's version includes in-frame clones alone and lacks a portion of them. Here the sample spans 8,000 to 9,500 clones, roughly nine tenths being singletons. Source: CD4+ T cells sorted from blood, taken approximately 1,500 days after allogeneic stem cell transplant with posttransplant cyclophosphamide. The source of these receptors is a female patient in her 50s who received an allogeneic stem cell transplant from a related donor, was CMV-positive, and had no GVHD. Part of the T cell pool may stem from the graft donor.

In this sample, this clone turned up a few times. This rearrangement joins TRBV11-3 to TRBJ1-3; no firm D call. The ends were cut back, 2 bases at V and 0 bases at J, with 2 bases in the middle. There are 13 residues in the CDR3. CDR1 is SGHNT and CDR2 is YENEEA in the germline V gene. The CDR3 region has the DNA TGTGCCAGCAGCTTATACTCTGGAAACACCATATATTTT. Translated, it gives CASSLYSGNTIYF.

The chain has TRBV19 and TRBJ2-2; D gene ambiguous. Germline V lookup: CDR1 LNHDA, CDR2 SQIVND (reference sequence). The V end was cut by 6 bases, the J end by 4 bases, with 9 bases between. This CDR3 comprises 13 residues. CDR3 loop: CASSGLGTGELFF. The CDR3 DNA sequence: TGTGCCAGTAGCGGGTTAGGCACCGGGGAGCTGTTTTTT.

The rearrangement links TRBV19 to TRBJ1-5; D possibly corresponds to TRBD1 (6 bases). The CDR3 has 17 residues. V lost 3 bases, J lost 0 bases, and 15 bases lay in between. CDR1 and CDR2 (germline): LNHDA, SQIVND (reference sequence). CDR3 sequence reads: CASSMGHRAYSNQPQHF. For the CDR3, the DNA is TGTGCCAGTAGTATGGGTCACAGGGCCTATAGCAATCAGCCCCAGCATTTT.

The chain uses TRBV6-5 and TRBJ1-1; 10 bases align to TRBD1. CDR3 size: 14 residues. The trim removed 10 bases at V and 3 bases at J, leaving 8 bases unmatched. Germline V gene data show CDR1 as MNHEY and CDR2 as SVGAGI. The CDR3 here is CATLPGTGDTEAFF. The DNA for the CDR3 is TGTGCCACACTCCCCGGGACAGGGGACACTGAAGCTTTCTTT.

The V and J genes are TRBV29-1 and TRBJ2-7; tentatively, D is TRBD1 (6 bases). The CDR3 length is 12 residues. The V gene's germline CDR1 is SQVTM and CDR2 ANQGSEA. The germline V and J ends were trimmed by 3 bases and 4 bases, with 10 bases remaining between them. CDR3 region: CSVDLGAYEQYF. The CDR3 coding sequence is TGCAGCGTTGATTTGGGGGCTTACGAGCAGTACTTC.

This sequence joins TRBV6-5 and TRBJ1-1, with D unclear. Trimming cost V 0 bases and J 2 bases, with 7 bases left between them. CDR3 length: 14 residues. The V gene's germline CDR1 is MNHEY and CDR2 SVGAGI. The CDR3 sequence: CASSYSGENTEAFF. CDR3 DNA: TGTGCCAGCAGTTACTCGGGAGAAAACACTGAAGCTTTCTTT.

This clone came up a few times. The chain combines TRBV6-5 with TRBJ2-7; 7 bases are a match to TRBD1. V shed 6 bases, J shed 2 bases, and the junction held 4 bases outside the gene matches. The CDR3 has 13 residues. Germline CDR1 MNHEY, CDR2 SVGAGI. The chain's CDR3 is CASRGQGAYEQYF. CDR3 in DNA: TGTGCCAGCAGAGGGCAGGGGGCCTACGAGCAGTACTTC.

The chain uses TRBV19 and TRBJ1-6; TRBD1 might be the D (5 bases). In germline, CDR1 is LNHDA, CDR2 SQIVND (reference sequence). The CDR3 runs to 13 residues. Trimming removed 5 bases at V and 8 bases at J, with 10 bases between. CDR3 nucleotide sequence: TGTGCCAGTAGTTCCCGGGACTATTCACCCCTCCACTTT. Its translation is CASSSRDYSPLHF. The complete variable domain, with remaining parts taken from reference TRBV19 and TRBJ1-6, reads DGGITQSPKYLFRKEGQNVTLSCEQNLNHDAMYWYRQDPGQGLRLIYYSQIVNDFQKGDIAEGYSVSREKKESFPLTVTSAQKNPTAFYLCASSSRDYSPLHFGNGTRLTVT.

This chain uses TRBV4-2 with TRBJ2-7, with D hard to call. Trimming removed 0 bases from V and 2 bases from J, with 11 bases in between. CDR1 is LGHNA and CDR2 is YNFKEQ in the germline V gene. The CDR3 is 15 residues long. CDR3: CASSQDLATPYEQYF. Here the CDR3 DNA reads TGTGCCAGCAGCCAAGATCTTGCGACACCCTACGAGCAGTACTTC.

The sample holds one count of this clone. The rearrangement uses TRBV7-3 and TRBJ2-1; 10 bases map to TRBD2. The germline V gene has CDR1 SGHTA and CDR2 FQGTGA. Trimming cost V 1 base and J 5 bases; bases outside gene matches: 2. This CDR3 spans 15 amino acids. The CDR3: CASSLSLAGDNEQFF. Written as DNA, the CDR3 is TGTGCCAGCAGCTTAAGCCTAGCGGGGGACAATGAGCAGTTCTTC. The full variable domain, in which reference TRBV7-3 and TRBJ2-1 provide the parts outside the CDR3, is GAGVSQTPSNKVTEKGKYVELRCDPISGHTALYWYRQSLGQGPEFLIYFQGTGAADDSGLPNDRFFAVRPEGSVSTLKIQRTERGDSAVYLCASSLSLAGDNEQFFGPGTRLTVL.

This sequence joins TRBV7-3 and TRBJ2-1, with 9 bases matching TRBD2. J lost 7 bases, V lost 1 base, and 5 bases had no gene match. Germline V gene sequence: CDR1 SGHTA, CDR2 FQGTGA. This CDR3 comprises 15 residues. CDR3: CASSLMAGGLNEQFF. Written as DNA, the CDR3 is TGTGCCAGCAGCTTAATGGCGGGAGGGTTAAATGAGCAGTTCTTC.

This chain uses TRBV7-2 with TRBJ2-7; D is possibly TRBD1 (5 bases). In germline, CDR1 is SGHTA, CDR2 FQGNSA. V lost 5 bases, J lost 0 bases, and 14 bases lay in between. The CDR3 has 15 residues. CDR3 bases: TGTGCCAGCAGCCGTACGACAGTCAGCTCCTACGAGCAGTACTTC. Translating it yields CASSRTTVSSYEQYF.

This sequence joins TRBV29-1 and TRBJ1-1; 7 positions match TRBD1. V lost 3 bases to trimming and J lost 7 bases; unmatched junction nucleotides: 2. The V gene's germline CDR1 is SQVTM and CDR2 ANQGSEA. This CDR3 comprises 11 residues. CDR3 in amino acids: CSVERDSEAFF. The CDR3 DNA reads as TGCAGCGTTGAGAGGGACAGTGAAGCTTTCTTT.

The CDR3 here is CAWSIRGSEKLFF. The DNA of the CDR3 is TGTGCCTGGAGCATCAGGGGTAGTGAAAAACTGTTTTTT. V is TRBV30 and J is TRBJ1-4; maybe TRBD1 (6 bases). CDR3 length: 13 amino acids. Germline CDR1 is GTSNPN and CDR2 is SVGIG (reference sequence). With 3 bases removed from V and 7 bases from J, the gap between germline ends came to 12 bases.

The chain has TRBV7-3 and TRBJ2-5; D might be TRBD2 (6 bases). Germline V gene sequence: CDR1 SGHTA, CDR2 FQGTGA. V was cut by 4 bases and J by 0 bases, with 15 bases left in between. CDR3 length equals 16 residues. The CDR3 region has the DNA TGTGCCAGCAGCTCTTTAATGGGGGGTGACCAAGAGACCCAGTACTTC. The encoded protein is CASSSLMGGDQETQYF. The full variable domain, completed using reference TRBV7-3 and TRBJ2-5, is GAGVSQTPSNKVTEKGKYVELRCDPISGHTALYWYRQSLGQGPEFLIYFQGTGAADDSGLPNDRFFAVRPEGSVSTLKIQRTERGDSAVYLCASSSLMGGDQETQYFGPGTRLLVL.

This chain connects TRBV5-1 to TRBJ2-3; 11 nucleotides align to TRBD2. J gave up 3 bases and V 4 bases, and 10 bases lay outside the gene matches. Germline CDR1 SGHRS, CDR2 YFSETQ. This CDR3 spans 17 amino acids. Here the CDR3 DNA reads TGCGCCAGCAGCCTATATATAGCGGGAGGGCTTACAGATACGCAGTATTTT. Translation gives CASSLYIAGGLTDTQYF.

The V and J genes are TRBV30 and TRBJ1-1; 8 bases are a match to TRBD1. Germline values: CDR1 GTSNPN, CDR2 SVGIG (reference sequence). The ends lost 4 bases at V and 11 bases at J; junction bases unmatched: 6. There are 11 residues in the CDR3. The CDR3 nucleotides read TGTGCCTGGAACCGGGACAGGACGGCTTTCTTT. It is translated as CAWNRDRTAFF.

Notes on this clone: The same CDR3 can be traced to other DNA sequences in this sample. The chain joins TRBV5-4 to TRBJ1-5; D not resolved. V lost 4 bases, J lost 4 bases, and 12 bases lay in between. Germline V gene data show CDR1 as SGHNT and CDR2 as YYREEE (reference sequence). The CDR3 covers 14 residues. CDR3 protein: CASSLGRGNQPQHF. The CDR3 DNA sequence: TGTGCCAGCAGCCTCGGACGGGGAAATCAGCCCCAGCATTTT.

The genes are TRBV11-3 and TRBJ2-3, with D tentatively TRBD1 (5 bases). Germline V gene data show CDR1 as SGHNT and CDR2 as YENEEA. This CDR3 comprises 14 residues. Trimming removed 0 bases at V and 6 bases at J, with 10 bases between. This CDR3 reads CASSLDNGADTQYF. As DNA, the CDR3 is TGTGCCAGCAGCTTAGATAATGGGGCGGATACGCAGTATTTT.